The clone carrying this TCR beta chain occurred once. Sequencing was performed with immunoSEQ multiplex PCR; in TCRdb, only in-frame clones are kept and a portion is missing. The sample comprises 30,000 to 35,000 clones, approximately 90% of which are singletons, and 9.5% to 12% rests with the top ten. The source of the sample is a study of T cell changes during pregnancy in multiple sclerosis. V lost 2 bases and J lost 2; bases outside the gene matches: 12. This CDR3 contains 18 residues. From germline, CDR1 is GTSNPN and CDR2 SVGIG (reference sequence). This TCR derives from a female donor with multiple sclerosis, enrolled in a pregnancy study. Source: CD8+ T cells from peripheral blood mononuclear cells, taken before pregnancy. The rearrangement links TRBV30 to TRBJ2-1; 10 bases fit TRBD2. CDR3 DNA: TGTGCCTGGAGTCCCCGGGCCCCGGGGACTAGCGCCTACAATGAGCAGTTCTTC. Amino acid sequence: CAWSPRAPGTSAYNEQFF.